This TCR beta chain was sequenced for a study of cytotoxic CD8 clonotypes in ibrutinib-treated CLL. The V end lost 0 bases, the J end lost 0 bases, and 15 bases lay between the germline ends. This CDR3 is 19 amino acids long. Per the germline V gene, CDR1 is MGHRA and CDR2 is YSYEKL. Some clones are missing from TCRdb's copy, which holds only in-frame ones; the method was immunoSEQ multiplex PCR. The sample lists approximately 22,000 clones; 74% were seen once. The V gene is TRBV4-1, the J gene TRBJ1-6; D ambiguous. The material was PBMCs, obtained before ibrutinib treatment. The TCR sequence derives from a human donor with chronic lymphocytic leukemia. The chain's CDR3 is CASSQDSKIGSSYNSPLHF. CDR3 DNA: TGCGCCAGCAGCCAAGACAGCAAGATTGGGAGCTCCTATAATTCACCCCTCCACTTT.